The subject of this entry is one TCR beta chain. Its cognate antigen is unknown. Sequence at one end of the junction differs from germline and may be a read error. This sample is drawn from a study of blood T cells in healthy people across ages. A second about 6 to 11 cycle PCR used barcoded and J-beta primers. The yield of each sample was at least 2.5 million CDR3-containing paired-end reads. TCRdb ran MiXCR on the 5' RACE reads and lists one entry per CDR3 protein. The sample includes approximately 2,000,000 distinct CDR3 sequences, 39% of them seen just once. This CDR3 has 16 residues. Per the germline V gene, CDR1 is DFQATT and CDR2 is SNEGSKA (reference sequence). Study outcomes and limitations: Estimated diversity that came from one million T cells was considered an underestimate.

This TCR was sampled from a human donor in good health. The chain joins TRBV20-1 to TRBJ2-2; D is perhaps TRBD1 or TRBD2 (5 bases each). Input material: blood. CDR3 amino acids: CSARAPIGGATGELFF. CDR3 nucleotides: TGCAGTGCCAGAGCCCCTATTGGGGGTGCAACCGGGGAGCTGTTTTTT.